Included here is one T cell receptor beta chain sequence, with context. Its antigen is not known. The CDR3 is 16 residues long. Trimming left V 4 bases short and J 1 base short, with 17 bases between. Germline V CDR1 and CDR2: SGHRS, YFSETQ. The study reverse transcribed the entire isolated RNA, so it sequenced expressed TCRB transcripts. Data came from immunoSEQ multiplex PCR; TCRdb stores just in-frame clones and leaves some out. The table shows about 900,000 clones, with about a sixth occurring only once. The data were taken from a study of beta chain features in type 1 diabetes. Findings of the study overall: Patients' naive, central memory and regulatory TCRB repertoires appeared more alike than those of healthy donors.

The sequencing sample was made of naive CD4+ T cells from blood. This TCR came from a woman between 18 and 29 years old in good health. The chain links TRBV5-1 to TRBJ2-5, with D perhaps matching TRBD2 (5 bases). The CDR3 nucleotides read TGCGCCAGCAGCCCCCCGCCGACTACTTTCCAAGAGACCCAGTACTTC. Its translation: CASSPPPTTFQETQYF.